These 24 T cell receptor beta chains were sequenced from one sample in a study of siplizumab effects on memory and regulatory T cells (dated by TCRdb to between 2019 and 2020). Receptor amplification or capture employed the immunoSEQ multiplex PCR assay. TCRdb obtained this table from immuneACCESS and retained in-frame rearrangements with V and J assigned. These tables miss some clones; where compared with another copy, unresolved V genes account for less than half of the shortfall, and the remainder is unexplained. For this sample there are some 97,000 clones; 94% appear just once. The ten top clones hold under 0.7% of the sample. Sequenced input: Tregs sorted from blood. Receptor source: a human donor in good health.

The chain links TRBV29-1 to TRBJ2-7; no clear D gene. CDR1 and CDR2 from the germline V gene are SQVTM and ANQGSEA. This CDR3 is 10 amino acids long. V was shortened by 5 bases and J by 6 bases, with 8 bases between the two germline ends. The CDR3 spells CSVLVGEQYF. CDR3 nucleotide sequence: TGCAGCGTTTTGGTCGGCGAGCAGTACTTC.

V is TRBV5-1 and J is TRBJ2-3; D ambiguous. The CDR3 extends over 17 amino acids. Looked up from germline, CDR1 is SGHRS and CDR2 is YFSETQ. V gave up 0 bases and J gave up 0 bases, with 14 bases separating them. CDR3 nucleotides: TGCGCCAGCAGCTTGGCCTGGGTCTTTCCTAGCACAGATACGCAGTATTTT. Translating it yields CASSLAWVFPSTDTQYF.

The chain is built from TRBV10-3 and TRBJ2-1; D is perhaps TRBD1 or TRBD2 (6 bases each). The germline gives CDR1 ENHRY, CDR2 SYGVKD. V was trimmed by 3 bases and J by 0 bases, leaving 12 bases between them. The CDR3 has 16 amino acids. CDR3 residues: CAISESGASSYNEQFF. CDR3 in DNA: TGTGCCATCAGTGAATCGGGGGCGAGCTCCTACAATGAGCAGTTCTTC.

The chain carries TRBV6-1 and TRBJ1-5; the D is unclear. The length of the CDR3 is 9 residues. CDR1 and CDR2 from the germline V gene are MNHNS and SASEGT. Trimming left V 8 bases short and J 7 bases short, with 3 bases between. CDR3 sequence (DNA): TGTGCCAGCGGACAGCCCCAGCATTTT. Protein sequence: CASGQPQHF.

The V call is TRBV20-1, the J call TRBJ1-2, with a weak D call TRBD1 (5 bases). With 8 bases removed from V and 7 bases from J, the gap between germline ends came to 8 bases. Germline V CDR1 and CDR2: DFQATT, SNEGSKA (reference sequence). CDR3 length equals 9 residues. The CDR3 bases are TGCAGTTCGGGACCTGGCTACACCTTC. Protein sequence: CSSGPGYTF.

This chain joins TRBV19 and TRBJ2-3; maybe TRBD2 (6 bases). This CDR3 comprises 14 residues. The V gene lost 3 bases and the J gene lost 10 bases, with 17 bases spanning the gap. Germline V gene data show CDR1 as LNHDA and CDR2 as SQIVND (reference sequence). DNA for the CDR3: TGTGCCAGTAGTATTGGGCCGGGAGTTGGGTCGCAGTATTTT. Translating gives CASSIGPGVGSQYF.

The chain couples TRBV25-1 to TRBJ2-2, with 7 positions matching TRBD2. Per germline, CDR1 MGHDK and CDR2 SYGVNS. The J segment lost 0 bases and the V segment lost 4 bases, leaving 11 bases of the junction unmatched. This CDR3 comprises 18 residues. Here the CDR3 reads CASSVFKGLAANTGELFF. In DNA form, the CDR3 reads TGTGCCAGCAGTGTATTTAAGGGGCTAGCGGCGAACACCGGGGAGCTGTTTTTT.

This CDR3 is CAWSVLSGGPYNEQFF. The DNA for the CDR3 is TGTGCCTGGAGTGTACTATCCGGAGGGCCTTACAATGAGCAGTTCTTC. The chain has TRBV30 and TRBJ2-1, with D maybe TRBD2 (6 bases). Germline values: CDR1 GTSNPN, CDR2 SVGIG (reference sequence). This CDR3 has 16 amino acids. The germline V and J ends were trimmed by 0 bases and 4 bases, with 16 bases remaining between them.

The chain's CDR3 is CASSPSRGEKLFF. CDR3 coding DNA: TGTGCCAGCAGCCCGAGTAGGGGTGAAAAACTGTTTTTT. The rearrangement links TRBV7-8 to TRBJ1-4; D perhaps matches TRBD1 (5 bases). The ends were cut back, 5 bases at V and 7 bases at J, with 11 bases in the middle. This CDR3 region has 13 residues. Germline CDR1 and CDR2: SGHVS and FQNEAQ.

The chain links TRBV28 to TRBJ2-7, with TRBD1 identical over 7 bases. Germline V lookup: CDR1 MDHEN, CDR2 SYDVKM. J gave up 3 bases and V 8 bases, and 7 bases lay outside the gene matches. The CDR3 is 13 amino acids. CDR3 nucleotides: TGTGCCAGCCGGACAGGCGGCGGCTACGAGCAGTACTTC. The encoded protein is CASRTGGGYEQYF.

CDR3 amino acids: CASSSLLAGGQYEQYF. CDR3 in DNA: TGTGCCAGCAGCTCACTCCTAGCGGGAGGCCAATACGAGCAGTACTTC. V gene TRBV7-9 combines with J gene TRBJ2-7; 11 bases align to TRBD2. This CDR3 is built from 16 residues. Germline-derived CDR1 and CDR2 are SEHNR and FQNEAQ (reference sequence). With 4 bases clipped from V and 4 bases from J, the junction kept 9 bases outside the gene matches.

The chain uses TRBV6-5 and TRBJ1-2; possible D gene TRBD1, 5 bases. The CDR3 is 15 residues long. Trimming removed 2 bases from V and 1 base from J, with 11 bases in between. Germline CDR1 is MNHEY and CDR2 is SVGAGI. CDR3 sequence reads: CASSYGQGFNYGYTF. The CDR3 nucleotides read TGTGCCAGCAGTTACGGTCAGGGTTTTAACTATGGCTACACCTTC.

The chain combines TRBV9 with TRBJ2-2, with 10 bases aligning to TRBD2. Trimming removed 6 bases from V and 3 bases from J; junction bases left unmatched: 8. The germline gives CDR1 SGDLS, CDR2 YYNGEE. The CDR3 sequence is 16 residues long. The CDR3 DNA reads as TGTGCCAGCAAACAAGCGGGAGGGTGGGACACCGGGGAGCTGTTTTTT. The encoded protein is CASKQAGGWDTGELFF.

In DNA form, the CDR3 reads TGTGCCAGCAGCTCGGTCCCCGGTGCGACTAATGAAAAACTGTTTTTT. Translated, it gives CASSSVPGATNEKLFF. The rearrangement uses TRBV5-5 and TRBJ1-4; the D is unclear. Germline V gene sequence: CDR1 SGHKS, CDR2 YYEKEE (reference sequence). This CDR3 region has 16 residues. V was cut by 3 bases and J by 2 bases, with 14 bases left in between.

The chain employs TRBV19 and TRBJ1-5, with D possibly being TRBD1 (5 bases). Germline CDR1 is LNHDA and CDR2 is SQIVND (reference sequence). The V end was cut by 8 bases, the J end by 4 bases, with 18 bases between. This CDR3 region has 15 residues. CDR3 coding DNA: TGTGCCAGTGCCCGGCTTCGGGGGGGTAATCAGCCCCAGCATTTT. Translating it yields CASARLRGGNQPQHF.

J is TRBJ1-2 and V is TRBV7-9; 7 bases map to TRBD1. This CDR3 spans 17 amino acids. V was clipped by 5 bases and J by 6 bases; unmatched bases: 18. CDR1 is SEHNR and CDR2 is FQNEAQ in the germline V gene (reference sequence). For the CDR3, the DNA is TGTGCCAGCAGCCTTCTTTCTTTCCGGGACAGCCCCGATGGCTACACCTTC. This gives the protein CASSLLSFRDSPDGYTF.

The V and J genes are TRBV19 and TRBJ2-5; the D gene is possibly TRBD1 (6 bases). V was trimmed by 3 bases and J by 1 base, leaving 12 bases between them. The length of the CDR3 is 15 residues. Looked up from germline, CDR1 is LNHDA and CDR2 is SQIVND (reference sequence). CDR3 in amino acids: CASSIGTWSQETQYF. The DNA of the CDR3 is TGTGCCAGTAGTATTGGGACATGGTCCCAAGAGACCCAGTACTTC.

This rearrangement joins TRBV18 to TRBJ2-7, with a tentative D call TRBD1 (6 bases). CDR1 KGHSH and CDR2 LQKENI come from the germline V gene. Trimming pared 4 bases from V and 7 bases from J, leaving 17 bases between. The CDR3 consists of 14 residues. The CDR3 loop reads CASSQDRDIYEQYF. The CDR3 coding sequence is TGTGCCAGCTCACAAGACCGGGACATCTATGAGCAGTACTTC.

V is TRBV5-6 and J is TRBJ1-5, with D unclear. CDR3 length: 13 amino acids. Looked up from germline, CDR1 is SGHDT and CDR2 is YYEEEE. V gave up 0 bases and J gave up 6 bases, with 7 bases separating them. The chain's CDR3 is CASSLGGVQPQHF. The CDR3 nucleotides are TGTGCCAGCAGCTTGGGGGGTGTTCAGCCCCAGCATTTT. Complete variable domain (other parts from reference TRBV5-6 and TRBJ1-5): DAGVTQSPTHLIKTRGQQVTLRCSPKSGHDTVSWYQQALGQGPQFIFQYYEEEERQRGNFPDRFSGHQFPNYSSELNVNALLLGDSALYLCASSLGGVQPQHFGDGTRLSIL.

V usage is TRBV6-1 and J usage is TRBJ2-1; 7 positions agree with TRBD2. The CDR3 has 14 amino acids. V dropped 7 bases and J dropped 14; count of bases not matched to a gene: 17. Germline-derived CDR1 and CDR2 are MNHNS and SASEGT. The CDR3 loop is CASTPYGRAWRKFF. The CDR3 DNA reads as TGTGCCAGCACCCCGTATGGGAGGGCCTGGAGGAAGTTCTTC.

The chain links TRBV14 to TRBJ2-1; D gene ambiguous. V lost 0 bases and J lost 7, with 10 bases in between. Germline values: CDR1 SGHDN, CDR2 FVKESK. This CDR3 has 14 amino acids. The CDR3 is CASSQDRYRNEQFF. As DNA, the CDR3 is TGTGCCAGCAGCCAAGACAGGTATAGGAATGAGCAGTTCTTC.

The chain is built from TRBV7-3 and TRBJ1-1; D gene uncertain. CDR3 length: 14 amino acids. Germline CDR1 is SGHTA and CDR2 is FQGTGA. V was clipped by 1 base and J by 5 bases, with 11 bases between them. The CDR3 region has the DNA TGTGCCAGCAGCTTAATTGGATTAGGGACTGAAGCTTTCTTT. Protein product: CASSLIGLGTEAFF.

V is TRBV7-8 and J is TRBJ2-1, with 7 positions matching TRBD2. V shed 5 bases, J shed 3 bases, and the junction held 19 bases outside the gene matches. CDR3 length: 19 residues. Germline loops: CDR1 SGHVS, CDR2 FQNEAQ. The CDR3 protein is CASSQYLARRENLYNEQFF. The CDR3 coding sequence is TGTGCCAGCAGCCAATATTTAGCCCGGCGGGAGAACCTCTACAATGAGCAGTTCTTC.

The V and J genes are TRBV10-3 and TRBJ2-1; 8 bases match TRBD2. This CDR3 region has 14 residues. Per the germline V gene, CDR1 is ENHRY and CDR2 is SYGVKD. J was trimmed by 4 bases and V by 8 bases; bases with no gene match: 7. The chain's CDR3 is CAIVRLALYNEQFF. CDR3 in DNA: TGTGCCATCGTAAGACTAGCGCTTTACAATGAGCAGTTCTTC.